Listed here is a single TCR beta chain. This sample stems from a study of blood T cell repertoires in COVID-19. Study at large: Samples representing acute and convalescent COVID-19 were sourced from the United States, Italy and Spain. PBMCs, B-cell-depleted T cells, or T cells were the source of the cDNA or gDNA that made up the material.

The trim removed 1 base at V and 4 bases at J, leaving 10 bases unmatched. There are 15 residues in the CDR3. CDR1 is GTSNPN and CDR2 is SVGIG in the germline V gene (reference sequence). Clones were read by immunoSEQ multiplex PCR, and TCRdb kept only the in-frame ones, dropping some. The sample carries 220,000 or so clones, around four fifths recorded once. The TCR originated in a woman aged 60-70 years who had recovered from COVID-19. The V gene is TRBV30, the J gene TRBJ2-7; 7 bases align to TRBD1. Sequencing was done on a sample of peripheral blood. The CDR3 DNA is TGTGCCTGGAGTGAACGTGGGACAGCCCCTTACGAGCAGTACTTC. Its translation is CAWSERGTAPYEQYF.